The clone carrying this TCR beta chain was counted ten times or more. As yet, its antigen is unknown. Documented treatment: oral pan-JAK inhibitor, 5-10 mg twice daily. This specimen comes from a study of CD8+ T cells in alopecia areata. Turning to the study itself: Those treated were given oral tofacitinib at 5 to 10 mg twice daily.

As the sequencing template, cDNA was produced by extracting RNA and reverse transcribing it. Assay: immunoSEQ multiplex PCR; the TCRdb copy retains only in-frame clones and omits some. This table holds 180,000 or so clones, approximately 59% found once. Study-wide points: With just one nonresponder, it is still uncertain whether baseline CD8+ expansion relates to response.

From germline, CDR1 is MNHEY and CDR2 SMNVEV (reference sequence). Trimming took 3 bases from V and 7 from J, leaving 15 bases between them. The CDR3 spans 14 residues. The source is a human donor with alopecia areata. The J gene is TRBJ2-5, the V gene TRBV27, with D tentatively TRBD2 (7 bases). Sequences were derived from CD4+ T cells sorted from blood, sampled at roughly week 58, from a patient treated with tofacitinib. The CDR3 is CASSFLERGGTQYF. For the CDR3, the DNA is TGTGCCAGCAGTTTCCTGGAGAGGGGGGGGACCCAGTACTTC.